This entry lists 22 T cell receptor beta chains sequenced from one sample in a study of cytomegalovirus exposure and HLA in healthy donors. In the PCR, 60 Vbeta and 13 Jbeta primers were used. Assay: immunoSEQ multiplex PCR; the TCRdb copy retains only in-frame clones and omits some. The sample shows around 97,000 clones, about 81% of them seen only once. The sequencing input was PBMCs. The receptors here all came from a man in his forties in good health and CMV-seropositive.

The chain has TRBV7-8 and TRBJ2-1; 9 positions agree with TRBD2. The CDR3 has 15 residues. Per germline, CDR1 SGHVS and CDR2 FQNEAQ. The ends lost 5 bases at V and 8 bases at J; junction bases unmatched: 10. CDR3 loop: CASSPRAAGGYEQFF. In nucleotides, the CDR3 is TGTGCCAGCAGCCCGAGGGCAGCGGGGGGATATGAGCAGTTCTTC.

In this sample, this clone turned up a few times. The genes are TRBV5-1 and TRBJ1-2; 8 bases are a match to TRBD1. Germline V lookup: CDR1 SGHRS, CDR2 YFSETQ. CDR3 length equals 14 residues. Losses at the gene ends were 0 bases for V and 3 bases for J; bases not matched to a gene: 1. The CDR3 spells CASSLEDRDYGYTF. The CDR3 DNA is TGCGCCAGCAGCTTGGAGGACAGGGACTATGGCTACACCTTC.

The V gene is TRBV28, the J gene TRBJ2-2, with 8 bases that match TRBD1. The germline V gene encodes CDR1 MDHEN and CDR2 SYDVKM. J lost 2 bases, V lost 6 bases, and 11 bases had no gene match. This CDR3 spans 17 amino acids. The CDR3 nucleotides are TGTGCCAGCAGGCCACAGGGGGTCGGGTTTAACACCGGGGAGCTGTTTTTT. Its translation: CASRPQGVGFNTGELFF.

The gene calls are TRBV18 and TRBJ2-4, with D possibly being TRBD1 (6 bases). The germline CDR1 and CDR2 sequences are KGHSH and LQKENI. V was cut by 2 bases and J by 2 bases, with 7 bases left in between. There are 14 residues in the CDR3. As DNA, the CDR3 is TGTGCCAGCTCACCAGGGGGCCCCAAAAACATTCAGTACTTC. Its translation is CASSPGGPKNIQYF. Full variable domain (missing parts from reference TRBV18 and TRBJ2-4): NAGVMQNPRHLVRRRGQEARLRCSPMKGHSHVYWYRQLPEEGLKFMVYLQKENIIDESGMPKERFSAEFPKEGPSILRIQQVVRGDSAAYFCASSPGGPKNIQYFGAGTRLSVL.

The chain carries TRBV27 and TRBJ2-7, with D perhaps matching TRBD2 (5 bases). From germline, CDR1 is MNHEY and CDR2 SMNVEV (reference sequence). The V gene lost 3 bases and the J gene lost 2 bases, with 8 bases spanning the gap. The CDR3 sequence is 13 residues long. CDR3 in DNA: TGTGCCAGCAGTTTTACCGGGACCTACGAGCAGTACTTC. It translates to CASSFTGTYEQYF.

The V and J genes are TRBV7-9 and TRBJ1-6, with 8 bases lining up with TRBD1. V trimming: 5 bases; J trimming: 9 bases; junction bases outside the gene matches: 9. This CDR3 contains 15 residues. Germline loops: CDR1 SEHNR, CDR2 FQNEAQ (reference sequence). The CDR3, as DNA: TGTGCCAGCAGCATTTCAGGGGGCAGAGGTTCACCCCTCCACTTT. Translated, it gives CASSISGGRGSPLHF.

The chain joins TRBV18 to TRBJ1-1; D unresolved. V was clipped by 3 bases and J by 3 bases, with 11 bases between them. The CDR3 is 14 residues long. Germline lookup yields CDR1 KGHSH and CDR2 LQKENI. The CDR3 DNA follows: TGTGCCAGCTCACCTCTTCGAGGAGACACTGAAGCTTTCTTT. Encoded protein: CASSPLRGDTEAFF.

This CDR3 is CASSPTGYGYTF. CDR3 in DNA: TGTGCCAGCAGCCCGACAGGGTATGGCTACACCTTC. The rearrangement links TRBV6-1 to TRBJ1-2; 7 bases are a match to TRBD1. The V segment lost 6 bases and the J segment 5 bases; nucleotides outside the gene matches: 3. This CDR3 region has 12 residues. Per the germline V gene, CDR1 is MNHNS and CDR2 is SASEGT.

This clone was counted between two and nine times. V gene TRBV7-3 combines with J gene TRBJ1-3, with a possible D match to TRBD1 (5 bases). Germline CDR1 SGHTA, CDR2 FQGTGA. The CDR3 totals 16 residues. V was cut by 5 bases and J by 4 bases, with 18 bases left in between. The CDR3 region has the DNA TGTGCCAGCAGCCCGACCGGGGGGTCAGTAGGAAACACCATATATTTT. This codes for CASSPTGGSVGNTIYF.

The V and J genes are TRBV11-2 and TRBJ2-7, with D possibly TRBD1 on 6 matching bases. Trimming left V 7 bases short and J 4 bases short, with 17 bases between. CDR1 is SGHAT, CDR2 FQNNGV, per germline. The CDR3 totals 14 residues. The chain's CDR3 is CASNLDRLSYEQYF. The CDR3 DNA is TGTGCCAGCAATCTGGACAGACTTTCTTACGAGCAGTACTTC. Drawing the rest from reference TRBV11-2 and TRBJ2-7, the complete variable domain is EAGVAQSPRYKIIEKRQSVAFWCNPISGHATLYWYQQILGQGPKLLIQFQNNGVVDDSQLPKDRFSAERLKGVDSTLKIQPAKLEDSAVYLCASNLDRLSYEQYFGPGTRLTVT.

This clone was observed a handful of times. This rearrangement joins TRBV6-1 to TRBJ1-2; TRBD1 might be the D (6 bases). The CDR3 runs 13 residues. V lost 6 bases and J 5 bases, leaving 13 bases between the germline ends. Germline CDR1 MNHNS, CDR2 SASEGT. The CDR3 region is CASSLDRTYGYTF. The CDR3 region has the DNA TGTGCCAGCAGCTTGGACAGAACATATGGCTACACCTTC.

The chain links TRBV5-6 to TRBJ1-6; no reliable D call. Germline V CDR1 and CDR2: SGHDT, YYEEEE. The CDR3 spans 14 residues. With 0 bases removed from V and 6 bases from J, the gap between germline ends came to 7 bases. DNA of the CDR3: TGTGCCAGCAGCTTGGGCGCGGGTAATTCACCCCTCCACTTT. It codes for CASSLGAGNSPLHF. The whole variable domain, remainder taken from reference TRBV5-6 and TRBJ1-6, is DAGVTQSPTHLIKTRGQQVTLRCSPKSGHDTVSWYQQALGQGPQFIFQYYEEEERQRGNFPDRFSGHQFPNYSSELNVNALLLGDSALYLCASSLGAGNSPLHFGNGTRLTVT.

V gene TRBV6-1 combines with J gene TRBJ2-1, with TRBD1 matching over 8 bases. With V trimmed by 7 bases and J by 0 bases, 5 bases remained unmatched. Germline CDR1 is MNHNS and CDR2 is SASEGT. The CDR3 is made up of 15 amino acids. The CDR3 region is CASTGGQGSYNEQFF. The CDR3, as DNA: TGTGCCAGCACCGGAGGACAGGGCTCCTACAATGAGCAGTTCTTC.

The chain recombines TRBV25-1 with TRBJ1-4, with no clear D. The length of the CDR3 is 16 residues. Between the trimmed V and J ends, which lost 2 bases and 4 bases, there was a span of 14 bases. From germline, CDR1 is MGHDK and CDR2 SYGVNS. CDR3 sequence (DNA): TGTGCCAGCAGTGAAGGAGTTTTGCGGGTTAATGAAAAACTGTTTTTT. It translates to CASSEGVLRVNEKLFF.

V and J are TRBV6-6 and TRBJ2-7, with TRBD2 matching 7 bases. CDR1 and CDR2 (germline): MNHNY, SVGAGI (reference sequence). V lost 7 bases to trimming and J lost 6 bases; unmatched junction nucleotides: 6. This CDR3 is built from 12 residues. In DNA, the CDR3 is TGTGCCAGCACCACTACGGGGGGCGAGCAGTACTTC. Amino acid sequence: CASTTTGGEQYF.

This chain joins TRBV5-5 and TRBJ2-1; 10 bases map to TRBD1. J was trimmed by 2 bases and V by 2 bases; bases with no gene match: 1. Per the germline V gene, CDR1 is SGHKS and CDR2 is YYEKEE (reference sequence). The CDR3 is 15 amino acids. CDR3 sequence reads: CASSFGTGAYNEQFF. The CDR3 DNA reads TGTGCCAGCAGCTTCGGGACAGGGGCCTACAATGAGCAGTTCTTC.

This rearrangement joins TRBV6-6 to TRBJ2-7; D is unresolved. There are 12 residues in the CDR3. Deletions cut 0 bases from V and 6 bases from J, with 6 bases between. Looked up from germline, CDR1 is MNHNY and CDR2 is SVGAGI (reference sequence). As DNA, the CDR3 is TGTGCCAGCAGTTACTCTCCGGGCGAGCAGTACTTC. It encodes CASSYSPGEQYF.

The chain joins TRBV7-6 to TRBJ1-6, with D unclear. The CDR3 runs to 14 residues. The germline V and J ends were trimmed by 5 bases and 2 bases, with 7 bases remaining between them. Germline CDR1 is SGHVS and CDR2 is FNYEAQ. CDR3 coding DNA: TGTGCCAGCAGCCTTTCGGCCTATAATTCACCCCTCCACTTT. Its translation: CASSLSAYNSPLHF.

This chain links TRBV7-2 with TRBJ2-7; 8 bases are a match to TRBD2. The trim removed 5 bases at V and 4 bases at J, leaving 13 bases unmatched. CDR3 size: 16 residues. Germline values: CDR1 SGHTA, CDR2 FQGNSA. CDR3 loop: CASSLISGSGSYEQYF. The CDR3 DNA reads as TGTGCCAGCAGCCTCATCTCAGGGAGCGGGAGTTACGAGCAGTACTTC.

This clone was counted a few times. This chain joins TRBV28 and TRBJ2-7; D is unclear. Trimming removed 3 bases from V and 2 bases from J, with 14 bases in between. Germline V gene sequence: CDR1 MDHEN, CDR2 SYDVKM. The CDR3 has 15 residues. The CDR3 DNA reads TGTGCCAGCAGTTTGTCAGGAAATGCAGCCTACGAGCAGTACTTC. Translation: CASSLSGNAAYEQYF.

V usage is TRBV6-1 and J usage is TRBJ2-2; 7 nucleotides line up with TRBD1. The CDR3 is made up of 15 amino acids. V shed 6 bases and J 0 bases; nucleotides not matched to a gene: 4. Germline CDR1 MNHNS, CDR2 SASEGT. The CDR3 nucleotides are TGTGCCAGCAGCCCCGGGACAGCGAACACCGGGGAGCTGTTTTTT. It translates to CASSPGTANTGELFF.

The CDR3 loop is CASGNTGTSNTEAFF. In nucleotides, the CDR3 is TGTGCCAGCGGAAACACCGGGACATCGAACACTGAAGCTTTCTTT. The V gene is TRBV9, the J gene TRBJ1-1; D possibly corresponds to TRBD1 (6 bases). The CDR3 length is 15 residues. CDR1 and CDR2 (germline): SGDLS, YYNGEE. V lost 7 bases, J lost 1 base, and 17 bases lay in between.